A selection of T cell receptor beta chains follows, all from one sample in a study of low-dose radiotherapy and immunotherapy resistance in tumors. MiXCR, run by TCRdb on the reads, gives a single entry per CDR3 protein. The profile shows under 70,000 distinct CDR3 sequences, 23% of them singletons. Sequencing was performed on PBMCs, taken after low-dose radiotherapy plus immunotherapy. The receptor set was obtained from a male donor with prostate cancer. Both conserved end residues are part of each CDR3. D genes are given only for firm matches. Some rows mark clone size as missing; the rest say once, few, many or name a class of expanded clone.

TRBV7-2	TRBJ2-7	.	15	TRBD1	TGTGCCAGCAGCTCTAGGACAGGGGTCCCCTACGAGCAGTACTTC	CASSSRTGVPYEQYF
TRBV5-6	TRBJ1-2	.	14	.	TGTGCCAGCAGCTTGGCATCAGGGTTTGGCGGCTACACCTTC	CASSLASGFGGYTF
TRBV4-1	TRBJ2-1	many	16	TRBD2	TGCGCCAGCAGCCCAGGACTAGCGGGAAGATACAATGAGCAGTTCTTC	CASSPGLAGRYNEQFF
TRBV6-1	TRBJ1-1	many	15	.	TGTGCCAGCAGTGCGACCGGGACACTCCACACTGAAGCTTTCTTT	CASSATGTLHTEAFF
TRBV5-4	TRBJ2-7	medium-sized	14	TRBD1	TGTGCCAGCAGTCCCAGACAGGGCCTCTACGAGCAGTACTTC	CASSPRQGLYEQYF
TRBV25-1	TRBJ2-1	many	15	TRBD2	TGTGCCAGCAGCCCGAACCGGGGGGCCTACAATGAGCAGTTCTTC	CASSPNRGAYNEQFF
TRBV4-2	TRBJ1-5	once	17	TRBD1	TGTGCCAGCAGCCAAGGAGGACAGGGCTATAGCAATCAGCCCCAGCATTTT	CASSQGGQGYSNQPQHF
TRBV7-8	TRBJ2-2	.	17	.	TGTACCTGCAGCTCCCATAGCTTGGGGGTCAACACCGGGGAGCTGTTTTTT	CTCSSHSLGVNTGELFF
TRBV30	TRBJ2-4	many	13	TRBD1	TGTGCCTGGAGTGTGCAGGGGGCAAACATTCAGTACTTC	CAWSVQGANIQYF
TRBV7-3	TRBJ2-1	.	14	TRBD1	TGTGCCAGCAGCCCGGGACAGGGTCTTGACGAGCAGTTCTTC	CASSPGQGLDEQFF
TRBV20-1	TRBJ2-2	many	15	TRBD2	TGCAGTGCGAGAACTAGCGGGAGGGCCACCGGGGAGCTGTTTTTT	CSARTSGRATGELFF
TRBV30	TRBJ2-5	few	14	.	TGTGCCTGGAGTGTACAGGGTTCTCAAGAGACCCAGTACTTC	CAWSVQGSQETQYF
TRBV5-1	TRBJ2-7	many	14	.	TGCGCCAGCAGCTTGGCCTCCCCGCCCAGCGAGCAGTACTTC	CASSLASPPSEQYF
TRBV29-1	TRBJ2-1	many	14	TRBD2	TGCAGCGTTGAATTCCCCAGCGGGATGGATGAGCAGTTCTTC	CSVEFPSGMDEQFF
TRBV14	TRBJ1-2	many	12	.	TGTGCCAGCAGCCAAGCGGGGTATGGCTACACCTTC	CASSQAGYGYTF
TRBV4-3	TRBJ2-2	.	18	TRBD1	TGCGCCAGCGGCCAAGATGTAAGGACAGGACCACTCCCCGGGGAGCTGTGTTTT	CASGQDVRTGPLPGELCF
TRBV30	TRBJ1-6	many	13	.	TGTGCCTGCCACCGGGACCCCAATTCACCCCTCCACTTT	CACHRDPNSPLHF
TRBV6-2/TRBV6-3	TRBJ2-5	many	14	TRBD2	TGTGCCAGCAGGAGACTAGCGGGGGCTGGGACCCAGTACTTC	CASRRLAGAGTQYF
TRBV5-6	TRBJ2-2	many	12	.	TGTGCCAGCAGCTTGGCCGGCGGGGAGCTGTTTTTT	CASSLAGGELFF
TRBV10-3	TRBJ2-1	medium-sized	14	TRBD1	TGTGCCATCAGACCGGGACAGGGCAACAATGAGCAGTTCTTC	CAIRPGQGNNEQFF
TRBV7-9	TRBJ2-7	many	14	TRBD1	TGTGCCAGCAGCTCACCTGACAGGGTGGGTGAGCAGTACTTC	CASSSPDRVGEQYF
TRBV12-3/TRBV12-4	TRBJ1-2	many	14	TRBD1	TGTGCCAGCAGTCCAGACAGGGGGCGCGGTGGCTACACCTTC	CASSPDRGRGGYTF
TRBV9	TRBJ2-7	many	12	.	TGTGCCAGCAGCGTTGTCGAAAACGAGCAGTACTTC	CASSVVENEQYF
TRBV29-1	TRBJ2-2	many	14	TRBD1	TGCAGCGTTGAAAAGACAGGGGCCACCGGGGAGCTGTTTTTT	CSVEKTGATGELFF
TRBV5-4	TRBJ2-1	.	15	TRBD2	TGTGCCAGCAGCTTAGGCGGGAGCTCCTACAATGAGCAGTTCTTC	CASSLGGSSYNEQFF
TRBV7-9	TRBJ2-7	many	14	.	TGTGCCAGCAGACAACCCGGGAGCAACTACGAGCAGTACTTC	CASRQPGSNYEQYF
TRBV29-1	TRBJ2-3	many	13	.	TGCAGCGTAGGCTGGGCTAGCACAGATACGCAGTATTTT	CSVGWASTDTQYF
TRBV26	TRBJ2-2	medium-sized	17	.	TGTGCCAGCAGTTTGAGGCTAGCGGGAGGCCACACCGGGGAGCTGTTTTTT	CASSLRLAGGHTGELFF
TRBV29-1	TRBJ1-1	many	12	.	TGCAGCGTAGCGGGGCCGACAACTGAAGCTTTCTTT	CSVAGPTTEAFF
TRBV20-1	TRBJ2-5	many	14	TRBD2	TGCAGTGCCTCCACCCTAGCGGCTATCCGGACCCAGTACTTC	CSASTLAAIRTQYF
TRBV29-1	TRBJ1-1	many	13	TRBD1	TGCAGCTCCGACAGGGGGCCGGGAACTGAAGCTTTCTTT	CSSDRGPGTEAFF
TRBV24-1	TRBJ2-7	many	14	.	TGTGCCACCAGGGACGCAGGGCCCCCCTACGAGCAGTACTTC	CATRDAGPPYEQYF
TRBV12-3/TRBV12-4	TRBJ1-5	many	15	.	TGTGCCAGCAGACCACAGGGTCGGGGCAATCAGCCCCAGCATTTT	CASRPQGRGNQPQHF
TRBV2	TRBJ2-5	many	14	.	TGTGCCAGCAGTGAATCCCTCCCGGGGGAGACCCAGTACTTC	CASSESLPGETQYF
TRBV7-2	TRBJ2-3	many	17	TRBD2	TGTGCCAGCAGCTTAGCGATAGCGGGGGGGGGAACAGATACGCAGTATTTT	CASSLAIAGGGTDTQYF